Presented here are 31 T cell receptor beta chains from one specimen sequenced in a study of blood T cell repertoires in COVID-19. Libraries were prepared by immunoSEQ multiplex PCR; TCRdb keeps only in-frame clonotypes and omits some of them. The sample yields hundreds of thousands of clones, 70% to 90% seen once. Sequencing was performed on peripheral blood. These receptor sequences come from an elderly man with acute or convalescent COVID-19.

This chain connects TRBV15 to TRBJ2-1; 10 bases align to TRBD2. CDR3 length equals 15 residues. V lost 1 base, J lost 5 bases, and 2 bases stayed unmatched. The germline CDR1 and CDR2 sequences are LNHNV and YYDKDF (reference sequence). The CDR3 DNA follows: TGTGCCACCAGCAGAGGGACTAGCGGTCACAATGAGCAGTTCTTC. Its translation is CATSRGTSGHNEQFF.

This chain connects TRBV27 to TRBJ1-3; D is possibly TRBD1 (6 bases). The CDR3 runs 14 residues. The V end was cut by 6 bases, the J end by 4 bases, with 13 bases between. Germline V gives CDR1 MNHEY, CDR2 SMNVEV (reference sequence). Here the CDR3 DNA reads TGTGCCAGCAGAGGCTTGGGACAAGGAAACACCATATATTTT. This gives the protein CASRGLGQGNTIYF.

The V and J genes are TRBV24-1 and TRBJ2-2; D gene uncertain. The length of the CDR3 is 14 residues. V lost 6 bases, J lost 0 bases, and 7 bases lay in between. Germline CDR1 KGHDR, CDR2 SFDVKD. CDR3 DNA: TGTGCCACCAGTTTCGCAGCGAACACCGGGGAGCTGTTTTTT. Translation: CATSFAANTGELFF.

The CDR3 is CASSPGLAPYEQYF. Here the CDR3 DNA reads TGTGCCAGCAGCCCGGGACTAGCGCCCTACGAGCAGTACTTC. This sequence joins TRBV7-2 and TRBJ2-7; 10 bases line up with TRBD2. With 5 bases clipped from V and 2 bases from J, the junction kept 3 bases outside the gene matches. This CDR3 region has 14 residues. Germline V gene lookup returns CDR1 SGHTA and CDR2 FQGNSA.

The rearrangement links TRBV7-9 to TRBJ2-2; 8 bases are a match to TRBD1. V gave up 2 bases and J gave up 5 bases; unmatched junction bases: 7. Germline V gives CDR1 SEHNR, CDR2 FQNEAQ (reference sequence). This CDR3 is built from 16 residues. CDR3 sequence: CASSLWAGGRTGELFF. CDR3 nucleotides: TGTGCCAGCAGCTTATGGGCAGGGGGCCGAACCGGGGAGCTGTTTTTT.

The chain has TRBV13 and TRBJ2-1; D is unclear. Trimming took off 6 bases at V and 8 bases at J, with 8 bases between the two ends. The CDR3 extends over 11 amino acids. Germline CDR1 and CDR2: PRHDT and FYEKMQ (reference sequence). DNA of the CDR3: TGTGCCAGCAGTTCTAGGCATGAGCAGTTCTTC. It codes for CASSSRHEQFF.

This chain connects TRBV19 to TRBJ2-5; no reliable D call. The CDR3 sequence is 13 residues long. Germline V CDR1 and CDR2: LNHDA, SQIVND (reference sequence). V was trimmed by 4 bases and J by 2 bases, leaving 8 bases between them. CDR3 nucleotide sequence: TGTGCCAGTAGTACAGACGGGCAAGAGACCCAGTACTTC. Translation gives CASSTDGQETQYF.

This rearrangement joins TRBV4-1 to TRBJ1-1, with TRBD1 identical over 8 bases. CDR1 and CDR2 from the germline V gene are MGHRA and YSYEKL. There are 15 residues in the CDR3. The junction had 8 bases not matched to a gene; V was cut back by 4 bases and J by 4 bases. This CDR3 is CASSPRQGRSTEAFF. CDR3 nucleotide sequence: TGCGCCAGCAGCCCTCGACAGGGGCGGAGCACTGAAGCTTTCTTT.

V usage is TRBV5-4 and J usage is TRBJ2-3; TRBD2 matches 9 bases. The CDR3 covers 15 residues. In germline, CDR1 is SGHNT, CDR2 YYREEE (reference sequence). V lost 0 bases to trimming and J lost 2 bases; unmatched junction nucleotides: 1. This CDR3 reads CASSLASGTTDTQYF. The CDR3 DNA reads TGTGCCAGCAGCTTGGCTAGCGGGACCACAGATACGCAGTATTTT.

The CDR3 DNA sequence: TGTGCCAGCAGCACCGACAGGGGGCCTGGAAACACCATATATTTT. Protein product: CASSTDRGPGNTIYF. The chain joins TRBV7-2 to TRBJ1-3; 10 bases map to TRBD1. J was trimmed by 2 bases and V by 5 bases; bases with no gene match: 3. This CDR3 has 15 amino acids. Per germline, CDR1 SGHTA and CDR2 FQGNSA.

This chain connects TRBV24-1 to TRBJ1-2, with D possibly matching TRBD1 (6 bases). Germline V CDR1 and CDR2: KGHDR, SFDVKD. The ends were cut back, 9 bases at V and 6 bases at J, with 16 bases in the middle. The CDR3 covers 13 residues. The CDR3 nucleotides are TGTGCCACCTCGTTACAGGGAAGGGATGGCTACACCTTC. Protein sequence: CATSLQGRDGYTF.

This clone was counted a single time. The chain joins TRBV7-9 to TRBJ2-7; maybe TRBD1 (5 bases). The V end was cut by 2 bases, the J end by 6 bases, with 8 bases between. CDR1 is SEHNR, CDR2 FQNEAQ, per germline (reference sequence). This CDR3 has 12 amino acids. CDR3 sequence reads: CASSLKGPEQYF. The CDR3 DNA reads TGTGCCAGCAGCTTAAAGGGGCCCGAGCAGTACTTC.

This CDR3 is CASRGELAGNTIYF. CDR3 nucleotides: TGTGCCAGTAGGGGAGAATTGGCTGGAAACACCATATATTTT. The J gene is TRBJ1-3, the V gene TRBV19; no reliable D call. V lost 6 bases and J 2 bases, leaving 11 bases between the germline ends. Germline CDR1 is LNHDA and CDR2 is SQIVND (reference sequence). CDR3 size: 14 residues.

This chain links TRBV3-1 (or the pseudogene TRBV3-2) with TRBJ2-5; 8 bases match TRBD2. The J segment lost 5 bases and the V segment lost 6 bases, leaving 8 bases of the junction unmatched. CDR1 and CDR2 (germline): LGHDT, YNNKEL (reference sequence). This CDR3 has 14 amino acids. The CDR3 nucleotides are TGTGCCAGCAGACACGGGGGGGGGCCGGAGACCCAGTACTTC. Protein product: CASRHGGGPETQYF.

The J gene is TRBJ2-1, the V gene TRBV7-2, with D perhaps matching TRBD2 (5 bases). Trimming took 0 bases from V and 7 from J, leaving 13 bases between them. The CDR3 covers 15 residues. CDR1 is SGHTA, CDR2 FQGNSA, per germline. As DNA, the CDR3 is TGTGCCAGCAGCTTAGCCCTGGACTTGTCGAATGAGCAGTTCTTC. This sequence encodes CASSLALDLSNEQFF.

The CDR3 nucleotides are TGCGCCAGCAGCTTGTTAGAGACAGGGGGCTCTAATGAAAAACTGTTTTTT. As protein: CASSLLETGGSNEKLFF. The rearrangement joins TRBV5-1 to TRBJ1-4; 10 positions match TRBD1. After removal of 1 base from V and 3 bases from J, the junction contained 6 bases not matched to a gene. The germline V gene encodes CDR1 SGHRS and CDR2 YFSETQ. This CDR3 is built from 17 residues.

This chain connects TRBV27 to TRBJ1-6; D not certain. CDR3 length: 15 residues. Germline V gives CDR1 MNHEY, CDR2 SMNVEV (reference sequence). V lost 2 bases and J 9 bases, leaving 14 bases between the germline ends. This chain's CDR3 is CASSLAGLLGSPLHF. DNA of the CDR3: TGTGCCAGCAGTTTAGCGGGCCTGCTCGGTTCACCCCTCCACTTT.

This clone was found a few times. V gene TRBV19 combines with J gene TRBJ1-3; no clear D. In germline, CDR1 is LNHDA, CDR2 SQIVND (reference sequence). V lost 5 bases, J lost 4 bases, and 12 bases lay in between. This CDR3 spans 14 amino acids. CDR3 sequence: CASSRGSWGNTIYF. CDR3 in DNA: TGTGCCAGTAGTCGCGGGAGCTGGGGAAACACCATATATTTT.

The V and J genes are TRBV3-1 (or the pseudogene TRBV3-2) and TRBJ2-1; maybe TRBD2 (5 bases). The germline gives CDR1 LGHDT, CDR2 YNNKEL (reference sequence). V was clipped by 4 bases and J by 5 bases, with 15 bases between them. CDR3 size: 15 residues. CDR3 loop: CASSPDFSSNNEQFF. The CDR3 DNA sequence: TGTGCCAGCAGCCCGGACTTTTCCAGTAACAATGAGCAGTTCTTC.

This clone occurred once. The rearrangement uses TRBV19 and TRBJ1-1, with a weak D call TRBD1 (6 bases). CDR1 is LNHDA and CDR2 is SQIVND in the germline V gene (reference sequence). Trimming left V 6 bases short and J 2 bases short, with 13 bases between. This CDR3 is 14 amino acids long. CDR3 DNA sequence: TGTGCCAGTAGGGAACAGGGTACTAACACTGAAGCTTTCTTT. Protein: CASREQGTNTEAFF.

The chain couples TRBV10-3 to TRBJ2-1, with TRBD2 identical over 8 bases. CDR1 and CDR2 (germline): ENHRY, SYGVKD. The CDR3 has 16 residues. Trimming removed 3 bases from V and 2 bases from J; junction bases left unmatched: 6. The CDR3 reads CAISETSGRAYNEQFF. The CDR3 bases are TGTGCCATCAGTGAAACGAGCGGGAGAGCCTACAATGAGCAGTTCTTC.

The J gene is TRBJ1-5, the V gene TRBV19; 8 nucleotides line up with TRBD1. V shed 7 bases and J 2 bases; nucleotides not matched to a gene: 1. The CDR3 is made up of 13 amino acids. Germline V gene data show CDR1 as LNHDA and CDR2 as SQIVND (reference sequence). The CDR3 coding sequence is TGTGCCAGTAAGGACAGGGGCAATCAGCCCCAGCATTTT. This gives the protein CASKDRGNQPQHF.

This clone was counted only a few times. This sequence joins TRBV3-1 (or the pseudogene TRBV3-2) and TRBJ1-1; TRBD1 might be the D (5 bases). The CDR3 totals 14 residues. V dropped 6 bases and J dropped 10 bases, with 21 bases sitting between them. The germline CDR1 and CDR2 sequences are LGHDT and YNNKEL (reference sequence). Here the CDR3 DNA reads TGTGCCAGCAGTCTCGACGGTGGCAGGGCGATAGCTTTCTTT. Residues: CASSLDGGRAIAFF.

This clone was counted once. CDR3 amino acids: CATSRGGTARSGANVLTF. CDR3 nucleotide sequence: TGTGCCACCAGCAGAGGCGGGACAGCCCGCTCTGGGGCCAACGTCCTGACTTTC. The V and J genes are TRBV15 and TRBJ2-6, with a tentative D call TRBD1 (7 bases). Germline CDR1 and CDR2: LNHNV and YYDKDF (reference sequence). Trimming shortened V by 1 base and J by 0 bases, and 13 bases separated the two germline ends. This CDR3 has 18 amino acids.

V is TRBV6-5 and J is TRBJ1-5, with 7 bases matching TRBD1. The CDR3 sequence is 14 residues long. The J segment lost 6 bases and the V segment lost 6 bases, leaving 8 bases of the junction unmatched. Germline loops: CDR1 MNHEY, CDR2 SVGAGI. CDR3 region: CASSPTGAAQPQHF. In nucleotides, the CDR3 is TGTGCCAGCAGCCCAACAGGGGCCGCTCAGCCCCAGCATTTT.

This chain links TRBV4-1 with TRBJ2-1, with 8 bases lining up with TRBD2. The CDR3 length is 15 residues. Germline-derived CDR1 and CDR2 are MGHRA and YSYEKL. V trimming: 1 base; J trimming: 9 bases; junction bases outside the gene matches: 8. CDR3 DNA: TGCGCCAGCAGCCAAGGTCTCGGGAGGGCCAGTGAGCAGTTCTTC. Protein: CASSQGLGRASEQFF.

The V gene is TRBV11-1, the J gene TRBJ2-1; 10 bases map to TRBD1. The CDR3 is made up of 15 amino acids. With 5 bases clipped from V and 7 bases from J, the junction kept 8 bases outside the gene matches. Germline V gene data show CDR1 as SGHAT and CDR2 as FQDESV (reference sequence). CDR3 in DNA: TGTGCCAGCAGCCGCCGCCGACAGGGGGCAAATGAGCAGTTCTTC. Amino acid sequence: CASSRRRQGANEQFF. The full variable domain, in which reference TRBV11-1 and TRBJ2-1 provide the parts outside the CDR3, is EAEVAQSPRYKITEKSQAVAFWCDPISGHATLYWYRQILGQGPELLVQFQDESVVDDSQLPKDRFSAERLKGVDSTLKIQPAELGDSAMYLCASSRRRQGANEQFFGPGTRLTVL.

V is TRBV7-2 and J is TRBJ2-5; TRBD2 might be the D (6 bases). Germline V gene data show CDR1 as SGHTA and CDR2 as FQGNSA. The CDR3 contains 14 residues. Trimming pared 5 bases from V and 4 bases from J, leaving 14 bases between. The CDR3 loop reads CASSPLRGAETQYF. The CDR3 DNA reads TGTGCCAGCAGCCCGCTGCGGGGAGCAGAGACCCAGTACTTC.

This clone was seen a handful of times. This same CDR3 is encoded by further DNA sequences in the sample. This sequence joins TRBV5-1 and TRBJ1-1; weak D call: TRBD1 (6 bases). Per the germline V gene, CDR1 is SGHRS and CDR2 is YFSETQ. The V and J ends lost 4 bases and 2 bases respectively, with 12 bases between them. The CDR3 runs 14 residues. CDR3 in amino acids: CASSLLQGNTEAFF. As DNA, the CDR3 is TGCGCCAGCAGCCTATTACAGGGTAACACTGAAGCTTTCTTT.

This chain uses TRBV5-1 with TRBJ1-2; 10 bases align to TRBD1. This CDR3 contains 13 residues. Unmatched junction bases numbered 3, after V lost 4 bases and J lost 6 bases. The germline gives CDR1 SGHRS, CDR2 YFSETQ. As DNA, the CDR3 is TGCGCCAGCAGCCGACAGGGGGCAGATGGCTACACCTTC. Translation: CASSRQGADGYTF.

This sequence joins TRBV6-5 and TRBJ2-7; tentatively, D is TRBD2 (5 bases). From germline, CDR1 is MNHEY and CDR2 SVGAGI. The germline V and J ends were trimmed by 4 bases and 0 bases, with 13 bases remaining between them. This CDR3 is built from 15 residues. In nucleotides, the CDR3 is TGTGCCAGCAGTTCGGAGGCCAGGAGCTCCTACGAGCAGTACTTC. It yields the protein CASSSEARSSYEQYF.